These 3 T cell receptor beta chains came from one sample sequenced in a study of control samples from healthy donors and cancer patients. Data came from immunoSEQ multiplex PCR; TCRdb stores just in-frame clones and leaves some out. Seen here are about 190,000 clones, approximately 90% observed once, and the top ten hold 1.5% to 2%. The sample consisted of blood. The source of these receptors is a man between 25 and 39 years old in good health.

The chain employs TRBV19 and TRBJ1-6; D is possibly TRBD1 (5 bases). V was clipped by 3 bases and J by 8 bases, with 14 bases between them. Germline loops: CDR1 LNHDA, CDR2 SQIVND (reference sequence). CDR3 length: 15 amino acids. This CDR3 reads CASSIRGTGDSPLHF. The CDR3 DNA reads as TGTGCCAGTAGTATCCGGGGCACGGGGGATTCACCCCTCCACTTT.

The table lists this clone with a count of one. This chain uses TRBV5-6 with TRBJ1-2; 7 bases match TRBD1. Trimming cost V 3 bases and J 6 bases; bases outside gene matches: 14. The CDR3 loop spans 16 amino acids. Per germline, CDR1 SGHDT and CDR2 YYEEEE. This chain's CDR3 is CASSSILTGKKDGYTF. Here the CDR3 DNA reads TGTGCCAGCAGCTCGATCTTGACAGGGAAGAAGGATGGCTACACCTTC. The entire variable domain, with the rest obtained from reference TRBV5-6 and TRBJ1-2, is as follows: DAGVTQSPTHLIKTRGQQVTLRCSPKSGHDTVSWYQQALGQGPQFIFQYYEEEERQRGNFPDRFSGHQFPNYSSELNVNALLLGDSALYLCASSSILTGKKDGYTFGSGTRLTVV.

The rearrangement uses TRBV3-1 (or the pseudogene TRBV3-2) and TRBJ2-3; D is possibly TRBD2 (6 bases). The CDR3 has 13 amino acids. Trimming took 3 bases from V and 7 from J, leaving 11 bases between them. The germline V gene has CDR1 LGHDT and CDR2 YNNKEL (reference sequence). DNA of the CDR3: TGTGCCAGCAGCCACGGGACTTCCAATACGCAGTATTTT. It translates to CASSHGTSNTQYF.